This T cell receptor (beta chain) emerged from a study of blood T cell repertoires in COVID-19 (dated by TCRdb to 2018 to 2020). In the study overall: Samples covering the acute and convalescent phases of COVID-19 were provided by collaborators in the United States, Italy and Spain. The material from the prospective study consisted of cDNA or gDNA derived from T cells, B-cell-depleted T cells, or PBMCs. The dataset comprised deeply sampled blood TCRbeta repertoires from subjects exposed to, actively infected with, or recovered from COVID-19. A freely available public database, intended as a resource for researchers studying the immune response to SARS-CoV-2, is where the repertoires were released. The samples were drawn from two sources: the first 160 participants of the ongoing ImmuneRACE study, and some 1,300 subjects contributed by 6 global collaborators. Sample metadata almost always included a de-identified subject ID, COVID-19 status, age in years and sex. Where available, HLA class I and class II types were obtained from metadata supplied by the sample provider rather than from assay-based typing.

Each collaborating institution followed its own protocols to collect whole blood in K2EDTA tubes. For TCRbeta analysis, collaborators shipped samples as frozen whole blood, isolated PBMCs, or DNA extracted from either of those sample types. What the authors observed across the whole study: The amount of clinical and demographic metadata varied by source and participant and was provided uncurated.

From the germline V gene (reference sequence), CDR1 is LNHDA and CDR2 is SQIVND. Counted from cysteine to phenylalanine, this CDR3 has 15 amino acids. CDR3 DNA is the only sequence kept; it has 45 bases, read in frame from the first base. Relative to germline, V is missing 7 bases and J is missing 5 bases, with 10 bases of the junction outside any gene match. The immunoSEQ Assay, a bias-controlled multiplex PCR, was used to amplify TCRbeta CDR3 regions from genomic DNA. For the original study's pipeline: Nucleated cell counts per sample were estimated from amplification of reference gene primers within the assay. To quantify the absolute abundance of each unique TCRbeta CDR3 rearrangement, sequence reads were collapsed and filtered. For each sample, productive Simpson clonality was calculated as the square root of Simpson's diversity index over productive rearrangements. TCRdb's version of the immuneACCESS table is confined to in-frame rearrangements and falls short of the full clone set. An unresolved V gene accounts for under half of the shortfall where checked; the remainder is of unknown origin. V and J calls and clone size are copied from that table; D and trimming were computed from the DNA. The sample table records about 82,000 clones; approximately 86% of these occur just once. The leading ten clones occupy under 20% of the sample.

This clone was detected ten times or more. This receptor's antigen is unknown. No qualities accompany the bases; no much larger clone lies one base away. What was sequenced was peripheral blood. The source is an older man with active or convalescent COVID-19. The V gene is TRBV19 and the J gene is TRBJ1-4, and 7 bases in between align with TRBD1. The sequenced DNA: TGTGCCAGTACCAACCTGGGACAGACCAATGAAAAACTGTTTTTT. Translated, this gives CASTNLGQTNEKLFF.